This TCR beta chain was recovered during a study of blood T cell repertoires in COVID-19. CDR1 SGHDN and CDR2 FVKESK come from the germline V gene. This CDR3 has 16 amino acids. V dropped 3 bases and J dropped 0; count of bases not matched to a gene: 8. In the source study's methods: Scientists estimated how many nucleated cells there were by amplifying reference gene primers. Libraries were prepared by immunoSEQ multiplex PCR; TCRdb keeps only in-frame clonotypes and omits some of them. Clonal size and the V and J genes are those of that table, whereas D and trimming came from the DNA. In the table there are 120,000 to 150,000 clones, approximately 90% of which are singletons.

The sequence was obtained from a young woman with acute COVID-19. The sample was PBMCs or T cells enriched from blood (not recorded which). The chain couples TRBV14 to TRBJ2-7, with 7 bases that match TRBD1. In DNA form, the CDR3 reads TGTGCCAGCAGCCACAGCTCCGGGACAGTCTCCTACGAGCAGTACTTC. Residues: CASSHSSGTVSYEQYF.